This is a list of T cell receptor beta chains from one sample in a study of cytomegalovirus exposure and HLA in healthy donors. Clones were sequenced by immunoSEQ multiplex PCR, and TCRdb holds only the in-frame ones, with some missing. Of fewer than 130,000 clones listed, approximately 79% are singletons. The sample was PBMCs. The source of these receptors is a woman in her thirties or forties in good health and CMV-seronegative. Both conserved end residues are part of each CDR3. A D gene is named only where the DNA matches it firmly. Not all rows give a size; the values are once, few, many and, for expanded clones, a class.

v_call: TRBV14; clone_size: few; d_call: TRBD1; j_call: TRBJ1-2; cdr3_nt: TGTGCCAGCAGCCATGGGACAGGGTATGGCTACACCTTC; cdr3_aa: CASSHGTGYGYTF
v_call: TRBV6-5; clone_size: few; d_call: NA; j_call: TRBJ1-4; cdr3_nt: TGTGCCAGCAGTAGGGAGGGCGGAGGTGAAAAACTGTTTTTT; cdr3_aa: CASSREGGGEKLFF
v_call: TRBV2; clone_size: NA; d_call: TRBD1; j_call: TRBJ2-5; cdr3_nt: TGTGCCAGCAGACCGACAGGGGGGCGAGAGACCCAGTACTTC; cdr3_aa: CASRPTGGRETQYF
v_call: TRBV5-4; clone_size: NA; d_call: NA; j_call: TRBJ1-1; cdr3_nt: TGTGCCAGCAGCTTGAGGGGGGGAAACACTGAAGCTTTCTTT; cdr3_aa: CASSLRGGNTEAFF
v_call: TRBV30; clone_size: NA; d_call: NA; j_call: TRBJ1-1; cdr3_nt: TGTGCCTTCACCAGGGTGAACACTGAAGCTTTCTTT; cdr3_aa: CAFTRVNTEAFF
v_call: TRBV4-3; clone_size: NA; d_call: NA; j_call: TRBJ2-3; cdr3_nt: TGCGCCAGCAGCCCCGGACAGAGCCTACGGGCGCAGTATTTT; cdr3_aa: CASSPGQSLRAQYF
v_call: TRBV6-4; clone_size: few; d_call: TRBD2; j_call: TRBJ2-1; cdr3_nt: TGTGCCCAGGAGGCGGGGGTACACTTCTTC; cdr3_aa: CAQEAGVHFF
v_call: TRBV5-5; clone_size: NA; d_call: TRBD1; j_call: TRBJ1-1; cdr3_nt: TGTGCCAGCAGCCCAGGGGGCTCGGGGACTGAAGCTTTCTTT; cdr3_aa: CASSPGGSGTEAFF
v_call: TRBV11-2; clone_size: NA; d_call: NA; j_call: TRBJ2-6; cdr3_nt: TGTGCCAGCAGCTCAAACTCTGGGGCCAACGTCCTGACTTTC; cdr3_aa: CASSSNSGANVLTF
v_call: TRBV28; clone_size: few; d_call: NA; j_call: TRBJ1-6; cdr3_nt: TGTGCCAGCACCACCGGCGGGGCAGGGAATTCACCCCTCCACTTT; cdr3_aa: CASTTGGAGNSPLHF
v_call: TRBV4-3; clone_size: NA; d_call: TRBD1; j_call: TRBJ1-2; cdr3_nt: TGCGCCAGCAGCTTTAGCTTGGGACAGGGGGCGGGCTATGGCTACACCTTC; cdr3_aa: CASSFSLGQGAGYGYTF
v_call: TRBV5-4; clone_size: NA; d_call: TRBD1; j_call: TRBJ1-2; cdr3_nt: TGTGCCAGCAGCTTGGAACAGGGGTATGGCTACACCTTC; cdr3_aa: CASSLEQGYGYTF
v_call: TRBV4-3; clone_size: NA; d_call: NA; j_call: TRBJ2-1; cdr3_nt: TGCGCCAGCAGCCTCAAGTTGGCGGTCTCCTACAATGAGCAGTTCTTC; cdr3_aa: CASSLKLAVSYNEQFF
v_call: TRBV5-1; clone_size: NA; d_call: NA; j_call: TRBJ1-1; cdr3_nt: TGCGCCAGCAGCCACCCGGAGGGAGGACAGAACACTGAAGCTTTCTTT; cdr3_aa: CASSHPEGGQNTEAFF
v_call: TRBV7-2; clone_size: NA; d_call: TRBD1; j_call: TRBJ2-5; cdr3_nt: TGTGCCAGCAGCGAGGACAGGGAAGAGACCCAGTACTTC; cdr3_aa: CASSEDREETQYF
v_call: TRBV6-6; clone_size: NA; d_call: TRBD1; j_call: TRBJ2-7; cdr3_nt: TGTGCCAGCAGAAAACCCGGGACAGGGGGCTACGAGCAGTACTTC; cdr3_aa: CASRKPGTGGYEQYF